One and the same sample provided the 32 T cell receptor beta chains below, sequenced in a study of blood T cell repertoires in COVID-19. The data were produced by immunoSEQ multiplex PCR, yet TCRdb's version contains in-frame clones alone and is incomplete. The repertoire holds fewer than 250,000 clones, roughly 90% seen once, with 6.5% to 9.5% in the top ten. Sequencing was performed on PBMCs or T cells enriched from blood (not recorded which). All receptors come from a woman younger than 35 who had recovered from COVID-19.

The CDR3 bases are TGTGCCAGCAGTTCTCCGGGGGGTAAGGGCGACTATGGCTACACCTTC. Its translation is CASSSPGGKGDYGYTF. The V and J genes are TRBV28 and TRBJ1-2; TRBD1 is a possible D gene (5 bases). This CDR3 contains 16 residues. Trimming removed 4 bases from V and 3 bases from J, with 18 bases in between. Germline lookup yields CDR1 MDHEN and CDR2 SYDVKM.

The chain combines TRBV7-8 with TRBJ2-1; 7 bases line up with TRBD2. Germline V lookup: CDR1 SGHVS, CDR2 FQNEAQ. Trimming at V came to 2 bases and at J to 8 bases, leaving 3 bases not matched to a gene. This CDR3 spans 13 amino acids. The CDR3 sequence is CASSLSGGYEQFF. CDR3 sequence (DNA): TGTGCCAGCAGCTTATCCGGGGGGTATGAGCAGTTCTTC.

The chain joins TRBV24-1 to TRBJ2-6; D is possibly TRBD1 (5 bases). V dropped 5 bases and J dropped 0 bases, with 10 bases sitting between them. The CDR3 is made up of 16 amino acids. Germline V gives CDR1 KGHDR, CDR2 SFDVKD. CDR3 DNA sequence: TGTGCCACCAGTGGACAGAAGAGCTCTGGGGCCAACGTCCTGACTTTC. Translation: CATSGQKSSGANVLTF.

This rearrangement joins TRBV5-4 to TRBJ2-3; weak D call: TRBD1 (7 bases). Trimming left V 4 bases short and J 2 bases short, with 20 bases between. CDR1 is SGHNT and CDR2 is YYREEE in the germline V gene (reference sequence). The CDR3 runs to 17 residues. CDR3 region: CASSLWAGTEHTDTQYF. CDR3 nucleotide sequence: TGTGCCAGCAGCCTTTGGGCGGGGACAGAACACACAGATACGCAGTATTTT.

The chain combines TRBV5-4 with TRBJ2-7; 9 nucleotides align to TRBD2. The CDR3 totals 16 residues. Germline CDR1 SGHNT, CDR2 YYREEE (reference sequence). After removal of 4 bases from V and 7 bases from J, the junction contained 15 bases not matched to a gene. The CDR3 coding sequence is TGTGCCAGCAGCGTCAACCACGCGGGGGGGGGCGAAGAGCAGTACTTC. Residues: CASSVNHAGGGEEQYF.

This sequence joins TRBV5-6 and TRBJ1-2; D is unclear. V was cut by 0 bases and J by 6 bases, with 12 bases left in between. CDR1 and CDR2 from the germline V gene are SGHDT and YYEEEE. CDR3 length: 14 amino acids. The CDR3 spells CASSLGPGLNGYTF. CDR3 DNA: TGTGCCAGCAGCTTGGGTCCGGGGTTGAATGGCTACACCTTC.

The rearrangement joins TRBV11-2 to TRBJ2-7; D possibly corresponds to TRBD2 (5 bases). V gave up 0 bases and J gave up 6 bases, with 6 bases separating them. The CDR3 is 12 amino acids. Germline V gives CDR1 SGHAT, CDR2 FQNNGV. CDR3 loop: CASSLDRGEQYF. CDR3 nucleotide sequence: TGTGCCAGCAGCTTAGATCGGGGCGAGCAGTACTTC.

This clone came up once. The V gene is TRBV28, the J gene TRBJ1-2; maybe TRBD1 (5 bases). The V end lost 5 bases, the J end lost 4 bases, and 14 bases lay between the germline ends. Germline V lookup: CDR1 MDHEN, CDR2 SYDVKM. The CDR3 totals 14 residues. CDR3 DNA sequence: TGTGCCAGCAGTAATGCAGGGTACCCCTATGGCTACACCTTC. The encoded protein is CASSNAGYPYGYTF.

This chain connects TRBV30 to TRBJ1-5, with a possible D match to TRBD1 (6 bases). CDR3 size: 14 residues. V shed 3 bases and J shed 1 base, with 10 bases lying between them. CDR1 GTSNPN and CDR2 SVGIG come from the germline V gene (reference sequence). CDR3 region: CAWRQGESNQPQHF. The CDR3 bases are TGTGCCTGGAGACAGGGTGAGAGCAATCAGCCCCAGCATTTT.

The chain couples TRBV12-3 or TRBV12-4 to TRBJ2-7; 7 bases match TRBD1. The J segment lost 4 bases and the V segment lost 8 bases, leaving 5 bases of the junction unmatched. The CDR3 spans 12 residues. CDR3 in DNA: TGTGCCAGCGGGCCAGGGGGATACGAGCAGTACTTC. Translating gives CASGPGGYEQYF.

This clone was detected a few times. The V call is TRBV19, the J call TRBJ2-3; D gene ambiguous. Between the trimmed V and J ends, which lost 2 bases and 0 bases, there was a span of 12 bases. This CDR3 spans 16 amino acids. The germline gives CDR1 LNHDA, CDR2 SQIVND (reference sequence). The CDR3 here is CASSILKRTSTDTQYF. As DNA, the CDR3 is TGTGCCAGTAGTATATTAAAGCGAACCAGCACAGATACGCAGTATTTT.

This chain uses TRBV7-2 with TRBJ2-5; 8 bases align to TRBD2. Looked up from germline, CDR1 is SGHTA and CDR2 is FQGNSA. V lost 3 bases to trimming and J lost 2 bases; unmatched junction nucleotides: 2. The CDR3 length is 14 residues. The CDR3 DNA is TGTGCCAGCAGCTTCGGGGGGGTGCAAGAGACCCAGTACTTC. Translated, it gives CASSFGGVQETQYF.

This rearrangement joins TRBV3-1 (or the pseudogene TRBV3-2) to TRBJ2-7, with TRBD2 as a possible D gene (6 bases). The germline gives CDR1 LGHDT, CDR2 YNNKEL (reference sequence). CDR3 length: 14 amino acids. V shed 6 bases and J shed 0 bases, with 12 bases lying between them. Here the CDR3 DNA reads TGTGCCAGCAGTCGACCCGGGGGCTCCTACGAGCAGTACTTC. Translated, it gives CASSRPGGSYEQYF.

The chain employs TRBV4-1 and TRBJ2-7; 7 positions match TRBD1. Losses at the gene ends were 6 bases for V and 0 bases for J; bases not matched to a gene: 5. Germline assignment: CDR1 MGHRA and CDR2 YSYEKL. The CDR3 runs to 14 residues. CDR3 residues: CASRPGTASYEQYF. The CDR3 DNA is TGCGCCAGCAGGCCCGGGACAGCCTCCTACGAGCAGTACTTC.

The gene calls are TRBV5-1 and TRBJ2-7; TRBD2 matches at 12 bases. The V segment lost 4 bases and the J segment 5 bases; nucleotides outside the gene matches: 7. This CDR3 comprises 15 residues. Germline CDR1 reads SGHRS; CDR2 reads YFSETQ. The chain's CDR3 is CASSRSSSGGDEQYF. The CDR3 DNA follows: TGCGCCAGCAGCCGATCCTCTAGCGGGGGGGACGAGCAGTACTTC.

The genes are TRBV7-9 and TRBJ1-1; D might be TRBD1 (5 bases). V lost 5 bases and J 2 bases, leaving 15 bases between the germline ends. The CDR3 spans 15 residues. Per germline, CDR1 SEHNR and CDR2 FQNEAQ (reference sequence). CDR3 residues: CASSPSGGTNTEAFF. The CDR3 bases are TGTGCCAGCAGCCCTTCGGGAGGGACCAACACTGAAGCTTTCTTT.

The CDR3 loop reads CATSTRQGSVGNEAFF. CDR3 nucleotide sequence: TGTGCCACCAGCACCCGACAGGGCTCGGTCGGGAATGAAGCTTTCTTT. The chain uses TRBV15 and TRBJ1-1; 7 bases are a match to TRBD1. The junction had 15 bases not matched to a gene; V was cut back by 4 bases and J by 7 bases. The CDR3 extends over 16 amino acids. Germline CDR1 and CDR2: LNHNV and YYDKDF (reference sequence).

The CDR3 loop is CASSSTRQGNTEAFF. The CDR3 DNA reads TGTGCCAGCAGCTCGACCAGACAGGGGAACACTGAAGCTTTCTTT. J is TRBJ1-1 and V is TRBV5-5, with TRBD1 matching 7 bases. The length of the CDR3 is 15 residues. Trimming at V came to 3 bases and at J to 1 base, leaving 6 bases not matched to a gene. CDR1 is SGHKS, CDR2 YYEKEE, per germline (reference sequence).

This clone was detected a few times. The chain links TRBV28 to TRBJ2-4; 8 bases map to TRBD1. Germline V gene sequence: CDR1 MDHEN, CDR2 SYDVKM. V was clipped by 2 bases and J by 3 bases; unmatched bases: 6. The CDR3 is 16 amino acids. The CDR3 DNA reads as TGTGCCAGCAGTTTACCGGACAGGGAAGTCAAAAACATTCAGTACTTC. It codes for CASSLPDREVKNIQYF.

The V and J genes are TRBV7-7 and TRBJ2-5, with TRBD1 matching over 8 bases. CDR1 is SSHAT and CDR2 is FNYEAQ in the germline V gene (reference sequence). Unmatched junction bases numbered 5, after V lost 5 bases and J lost 9 bases. CDR3 length: 12 amino acids. In DNA, the CDR3 is TGTGCCAGCAGCAAAGGACAGGGTCCCCAGTACTTC. Encoded protein: CASSKGQGPQYF.

The chain recombines TRBV6-5 with TRBJ1-5; D gene unclear. The CDR3 length is 13 residues. The germline V gene has CDR1 MNHEY and CDR2 SVGAGI. Trimming removed 7 bases from V and 0 bases from J, with 7 bases in between. CDR3 DNA: TGTGCCAGCAATGGAGATAGCAATCAGCCCCAGCATTTT. This translates into CASNGDSNQPQHF.

This chain's CDR3 is CASSSGRRGNEKLFF. The CDR3 DNA sequence: TGTGCCAGCAGCTCCGGCCGCAGGGGTAATGAAAAACTGTTTTTT. This chain uses TRBV7-9 with TRBJ1-4, with a possible D match to TRBD1 (6 bases). Trimming removed 4 bases at V and 4 bases at J, with 13 bases between. This CDR3 region has 15 residues. From germline, CDR1 is SEHNR and CDR2 FQNEAQ (reference sequence).

This clone was counted a few times. The chain employs TRBV5-6 and TRBJ2-4, with 7 bases aligning to TRBD2. Germline lookup yields CDR1 SGHDT and CDR2 YYEEEE. The CDR3 runs 16 residues. Trimming took 0 bases from V and 5 from J; bases not matched to a gene: 8. This CDR3 is CASSLAVAGDQNIQYF. CDR3 in DNA: TGTGCCAGCAGCTTGGCCGTGGCGGGGGATCAAAACATTCAGTACTTC.

The rearrangement joins TRBV5-1 to TRBJ1-2; 9 positions match TRBD1. The V and J ends lost 0 bases and 3 bases, in that order; junction bases with no gene match: 6. The CDR3 length is 16 residues. CDR1 and CDR2 (germline): SGHRS, YFSETQ. The DNA of the CDR3 is TGCGCCAGCAGCTTGGCCGTTACAGGGGGCGACTATGGCTACACCTTC. This translates into CASSLAVTGGDYGYTF.

This sequence joins TRBV9 and TRBJ2-1; D might be TRBD1 (5 bases). V lost 0 bases and J 12 bases, leaving 19 bases between the germline ends. There are 15 residues in the CDR3. CDR1 is SGDLS, CDR2 YYNGEE, per germline. Here the CDR3 DNA reads TGTGCCAGCAGCGTAGGGCAAAGCATCAGGGTCGGGCAGTTCTTC. It specifies CASSVGQSIRVGQFF.

In its sample, this clone was seen once. The gene calls are TRBV4-1 and TRBJ1-1; 8 bases agree with TRBD1. V lost 5 bases and J lost 0; bases outside the gene matches: 8. This CDR3 comprises 16 residues. The V gene's germline CDR1 is MGHRA and CDR2 YSYEKL. DNA for the CDR3: TGCGCCAGCAGCTTCGGACAGGGCCTCATGAACACTGAAGCTTTCTTT. This codes for CASSFGQGLMNTEAFF.

The V call is TRBV6-5, the J call TRBJ1-6; D unclear. Germline loops: CDR1 MNHEY, CDR2 SVGAGI. The CDR3 loop spans 15 amino acids. Trimming stripped 5 bases from V and 10 bases from J, with 18 bases between. The CDR3 spells CASSLRVAPWSPLHF. CDR3 DNA: TGTGCCAGCAGTCTCCGGGTCGCCCCGTGGTCACCCCTCCACTTT.

The V gene is TRBV19, the J gene TRBJ1-3, with a tentative D call TRBD1 (6 bases). CDR1 LNHDA and CDR2 SQIVND come from the germline V gene (reference sequence). V was cut by 7 bases and J by 2 bases, with 12 bases left in between. The CDR3 consists of 14 residues. CDR3 bases: TGTGCCAGTATTTCACAGGGTGCTGGAAACACCATATATTTT. Amino acid sequence: CASISQGAGNTIYF.

This clone was seen at least ten times. The chain uses TRBV7-9 and TRBJ1-2; D is unresolved. Trimming removed 6 bases from V and 4 bases from J, with 15 bases in between. Germline V gene data show CDR1 as SEHNR and CDR2 as FQNEAQ (reference sequence). CDR3 length: 14 residues. CDR3 nucleotide sequence: TGTGCCAGCAGTTCCCAAATGGTGAGCTATGGCTACACCTTC. Translation: CASSSQMVSYGYTF.

The chain is built from TRBV6-5 and TRBJ2-3; 11 bases map to TRBD2. The V gene end was trimmed by 4 bases and the J gene end by 2 bases; junction bases not matched to a gene: 5. The CDR3 is 16 amino acids. Germline V gives CDR1 MNHEY, CDR2 SVGAGI. Here the CDR3 reads CASSSGLAGLTDTQYF. CDR3 sequence (DNA): TGTGCCAGCAGTTCCGGACTAGCGGGCCTCACAGATACGCAGTATTTT.

This chain connects TRBV6-5 to TRBJ1-6, with a possible D match to TRBD1 (6 bases). CDR3 length: 14 residues. The germline gives CDR1 MNHEY, CDR2 SVGAGI. V was cut by 7 bases and J by 6 bases, with 13 bases left in between. The CDR3 DNA follows: TGTGCCAGCACCCGACAGGACCTTAATTCACCCCTCCACTTT. It encodes CASTRQDLNSPLHF.

The rearrangement joins TRBV5-6 to TRBJ2-5, with TRBD2 as a possible D gene (6 bases). This CDR3 is built from 14 residues. V lost 3 bases and J 2 bases, leaving 11 bases between the germline ends. The germline V gene has CDR1 SGHDT and CDR2 YYEEEE. The CDR3 sequence is CASSYGGSQETQYF. The CDR3, as DNA: TGTGCCAGCAGCTATGGGGGGTCACAAGAGACCCAGTACTTC.